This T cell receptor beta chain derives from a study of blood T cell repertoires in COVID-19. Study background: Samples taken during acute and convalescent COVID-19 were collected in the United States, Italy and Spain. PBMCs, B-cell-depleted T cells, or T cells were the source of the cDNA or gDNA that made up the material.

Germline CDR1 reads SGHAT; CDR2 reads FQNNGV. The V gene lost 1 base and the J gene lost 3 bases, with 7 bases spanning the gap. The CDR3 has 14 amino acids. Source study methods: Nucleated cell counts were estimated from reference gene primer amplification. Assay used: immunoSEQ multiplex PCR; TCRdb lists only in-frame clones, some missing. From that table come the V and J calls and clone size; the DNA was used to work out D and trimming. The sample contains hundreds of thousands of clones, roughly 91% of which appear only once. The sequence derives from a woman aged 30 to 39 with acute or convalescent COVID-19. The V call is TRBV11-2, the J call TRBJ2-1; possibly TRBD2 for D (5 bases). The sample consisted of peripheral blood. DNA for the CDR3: TGTGCCAGCAGCTTAGTCAGCGGCTACAATGAGCAGTTCTTC. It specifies CASSLVSGYNEQFF.